Shown below are 4 T cell receptor beta chains from a single sample sequenced in a study of T cell responses to AZD1222 COVID-19 vaccine. TCRdb's table, derived via immunoSEQ multiplex PCR, lists solely in-frame clones and lacks some. The sample contains more than 120,000 clones, 70% to 90% of which appear only once. The sequenced sample was peripheral blood, obtained 28 days after the second AZD1222 dose. These TCRs come from an adult who received the AZD1222 COVID-19 vaccine.

V gene TRBV25-1 combines with J gene TRBJ2-3; D gene uncertain. Looked up from germline, CDR1 is MGHDK and CDR2 is SYGVNS. The CDR3 is made up of 14 amino acids. V gave up 1 base and J gave up 3 bases, with 8 bases separating them. This chain's CDR3 is CASSEWEVTDTQYF. The DNA for the CDR3 is TGTGCCAGCAGTGAATGGGAAGTGACAGATACGCAGTATTTT.

The J gene is TRBJ2-1, the V gene TRBV7-7; possibly TRBD1 or TRBD2 for D (5 bases each). The V end was cut by 5 bases, the J end by 5 bases, with 16 bases between. CDR3 length: 15 amino acids. The germline V gene has CDR1 SSHAT and CDR2 FNYEAQ (reference sequence). In DNA, the CDR3 is TGTGCCAGCAGCGCATCATCCGGGGCTAACAATGAGCAGTTCTTC. As protein: CASSASSGANNEQFF.

In this sample, this clone turned up many times. The chain uses TRBV25-1 and TRBJ2-7, with D perhaps TRBD2 (5 bases). The CDR3 has 14 amino acids. Trimming shortened V by 4 bases and J by 7 bases, and 17 bases separated the two germline ends. CDR1 MGHDK and CDR2 SYGVNS come from the germline V gene. The CDR3 sequence: CASSGGPGPGEQYF. CDR3 bases: TGTGCCAGCAGTGGAGGTCCTGGACCGGGGGAGCAGTACTTC.

The V call is TRBV30, the J call TRBJ2-2; D might be TRBD1 (6 bases). Trimming shortened V by 0 bases and J by 7 bases, and 9 bases separated the two germline ends. CDR1 is GTSNPN, CDR2 SVGIG, per germline (reference sequence). CDR3 size: 13 residues. The CDR3 DNA reads as TGTGCCTGGAGTGTCGGACAGCGCGGGGAGCTGTTTTTT. Its translation: CAWSVGQRGELFF.